This T cell receptor (beta chain) was recovered during a study of beta chain features in type 1 diabetes. The isolated RNA, all of it, was reverse transcribed, so expressed TCRB transcripts were what got sequenced. TCRdb's table, derived via immunoSEQ multiplex PCR, lists solely in-frame clones and lacks some. The sample holds 600,000 to 700,000 clones, about an eighth seen once. This clone was counted between two and nine times. Its target is unknown. The CDR3 has 16 residues. Germline lookup yields CDR1 LGHNA and CDR2 YSLEER. The germline V and J ends were trimmed by 0 bases and 1 base, with 10 bases remaining between them. Whole-study findings and limits: The study found moderately but significantly shorter TCRB CDR3s in all four CD4+ subsets of Type 1 diabetes patients.

The clonotype was recovered from a man aged 25-40 years with type 1 diabetes. The sequenced sample was naive CD4+ T cells from blood. The rearrangement links TRBV4-3 to TRBJ1-5; unclear D gene. The CDR3 DNA reads TGCGCCAGCAGCCAAGAAAGAGGGCCGAGCAATCAGCCCCAGCATTTT. It codes for CASSQERGPSNQPQHF.